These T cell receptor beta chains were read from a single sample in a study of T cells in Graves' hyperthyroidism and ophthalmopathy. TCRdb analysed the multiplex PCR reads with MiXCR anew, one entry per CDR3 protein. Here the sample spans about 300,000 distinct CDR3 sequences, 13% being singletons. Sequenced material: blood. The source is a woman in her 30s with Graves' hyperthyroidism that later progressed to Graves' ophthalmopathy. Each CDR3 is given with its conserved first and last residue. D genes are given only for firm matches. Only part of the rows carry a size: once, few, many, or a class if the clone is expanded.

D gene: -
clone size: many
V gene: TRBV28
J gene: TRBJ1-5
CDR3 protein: CASSHDRQPQHF
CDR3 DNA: TGTGCCAGCAGTCACGACCGGCAGCCCCAGCATTTT

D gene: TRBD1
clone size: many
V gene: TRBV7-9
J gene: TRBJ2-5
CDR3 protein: CASSRTGGMGETQYF
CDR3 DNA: TGTGCCAGCAGCCGGACAGGGGGAATGGGAGAGACCCAGTACTTC

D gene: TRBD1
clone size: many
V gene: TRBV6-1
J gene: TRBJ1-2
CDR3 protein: CASKETGGGGYTF
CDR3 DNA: TGTGCCAGCAAAGAGACAGGGGGGGGTGGCTACACCTTC

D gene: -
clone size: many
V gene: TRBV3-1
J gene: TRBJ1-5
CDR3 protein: CASSQGIRGDQPQHF
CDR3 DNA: TGTGCCAGCAGCCAAGGGATCAGGGGTGACCAGCCCCAGCATTTT

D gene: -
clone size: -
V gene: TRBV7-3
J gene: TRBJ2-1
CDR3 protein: CASSLIPGSDSQQFF
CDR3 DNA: TGTGCCAGCAGCTTAATTCCGGGGTCCGACAGCCAGCAGTTCTTC

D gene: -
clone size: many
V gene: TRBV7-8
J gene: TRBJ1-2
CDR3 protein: CASSLDIRSGYTF
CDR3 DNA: TGTGCCAGCAGCTTAGATATCCGGAGTGGCTACACCTTC

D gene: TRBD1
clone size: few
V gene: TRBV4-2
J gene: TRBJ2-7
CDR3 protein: CASRIAGGFSYEQYF
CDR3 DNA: TGTGCCAGCAGGATAGCAGGGGGCTTCTCCTACGAGCAGTACTTC

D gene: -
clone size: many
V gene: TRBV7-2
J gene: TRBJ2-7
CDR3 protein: CASSSRGQISYEQYF
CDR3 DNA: TGTGCCAGCAGCTCACGCGGACAGATTTCCTACGAGCAGTACTTC

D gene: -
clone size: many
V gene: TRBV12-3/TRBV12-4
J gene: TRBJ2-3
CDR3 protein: CASSLTPSDTQYF
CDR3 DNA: TGTGCCAGCAGTCTGACCCCCTCGGATACGCAGTATTTT

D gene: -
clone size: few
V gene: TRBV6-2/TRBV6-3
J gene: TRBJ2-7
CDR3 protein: CASNEGAGPYEQYF
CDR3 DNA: TGTGCCAGCAACGAGGGTGCGGGCCCCTACGAGCAGTACTTC

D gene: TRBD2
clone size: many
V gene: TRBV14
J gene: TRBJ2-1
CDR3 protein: CASSQDIWGGSPYNEQFF
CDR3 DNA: TGTGCCAGCAGCCAAGATATTTGGGGAGGGTCGCCCTACAATGAGCAGTTCTTC

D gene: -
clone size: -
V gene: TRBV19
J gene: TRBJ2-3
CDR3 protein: CASSTGQTPNTDTQYF
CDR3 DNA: TGTGCCAGTAGTACAGGGCAGACACCTAACACAGATACGCAGTATTTT

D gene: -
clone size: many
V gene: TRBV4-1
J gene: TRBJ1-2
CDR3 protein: CASSQVSQGTLGYTF
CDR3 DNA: TGCGCCAGCAGCCAAGTTTCGCAGGGGACCCTTGGCTACACCTTC

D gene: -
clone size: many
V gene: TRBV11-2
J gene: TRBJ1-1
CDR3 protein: CASSLGLREFRNTEAFF
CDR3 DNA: TGTGCCAGCAGCTTAGGACTAAGGGAATTTCGGAACACTGAAGCTTTCTTT

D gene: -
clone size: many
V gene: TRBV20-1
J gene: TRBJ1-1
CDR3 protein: CSASGVRINTEAFF
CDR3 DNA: TGCAGTGCTAGCGGCGTCAGGATTAACACTGAAGCTTTCTTT

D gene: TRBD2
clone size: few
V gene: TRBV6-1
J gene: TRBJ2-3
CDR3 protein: CASTGSGSSTDTQYF
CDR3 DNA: TGTGCCAGCACGGGGAGCGGGAGCAGCACAGATACGCAGTATTTT

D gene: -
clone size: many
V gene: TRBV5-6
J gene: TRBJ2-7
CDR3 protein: CASSTDGSYEQYF
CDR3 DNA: TGTGCCAGCAGCACGGACGGTTCCTACGAGCAGTACTTC

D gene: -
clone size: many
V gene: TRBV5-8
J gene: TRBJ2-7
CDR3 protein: CASSATGTGNSYEQYF
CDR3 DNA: TGTGCCAGCAGTGCCACCGGGACTGGAAACTCCTACGAGCAGTACTTC

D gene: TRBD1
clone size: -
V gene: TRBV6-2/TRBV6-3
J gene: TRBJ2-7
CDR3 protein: CASSSGTGILFPSYEQYF
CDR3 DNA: TGTGCCAGCAGTTCCGGGACAGGGATACTTTTCCCTTCCTACGAGCAGTACTTC

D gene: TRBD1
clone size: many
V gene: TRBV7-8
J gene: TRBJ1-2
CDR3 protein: CASRPQGATNYGYTF
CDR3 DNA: TGTGCCAGCAGGCCCCAGGGGGCAACGAACTATGGCTACACCTTC

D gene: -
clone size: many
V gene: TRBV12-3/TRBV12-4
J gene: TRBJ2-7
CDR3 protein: CASSLESSYEQYF
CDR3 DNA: TGTGCCAGCAGTTTAGAGAGCTCCTACGAGCAGTACTTC

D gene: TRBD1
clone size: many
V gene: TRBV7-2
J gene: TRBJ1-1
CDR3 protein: CASSLPPTGRGTEAFF
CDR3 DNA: TGTGCCAGCAGCTTACCCCCGACAGGGCGGGGCACTGAAGCTTTCTTT

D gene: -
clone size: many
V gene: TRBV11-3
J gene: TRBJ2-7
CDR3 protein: CASSPGWGEHEQYF
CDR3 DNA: TGTGCCAGCAGCCCGGGGTGGGGGGAACACGAGCAGTACTTC

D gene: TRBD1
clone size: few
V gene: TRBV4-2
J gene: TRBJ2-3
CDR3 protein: CASSQESRQGDQYF
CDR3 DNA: TGTGCCAGCAGCCAAGAGTCCCGACAGGGGGATCAGTATTTT

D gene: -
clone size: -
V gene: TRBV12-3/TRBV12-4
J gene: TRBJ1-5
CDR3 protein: CASIPGSRGPYQPQHF
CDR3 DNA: TGTGCCAGCATACCTGGGTCGAGGGGCCCCTATCAGCCCCAGCATTTT

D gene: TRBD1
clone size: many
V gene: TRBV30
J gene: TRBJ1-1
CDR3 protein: CAWSALTGVSEAFF
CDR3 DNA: TGTGCCTGGAGTGCTCTCACAGGGGTATCTGAAGCTTTCTTT

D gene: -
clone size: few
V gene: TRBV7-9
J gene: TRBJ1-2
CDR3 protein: CASSGGTAKDYGYTF
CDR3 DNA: TGTGCCAGCAGCGGTGGGACCGCGAAAGACTATGGCTACACCTTC

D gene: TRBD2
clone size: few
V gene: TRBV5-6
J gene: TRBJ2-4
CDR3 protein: CASSGGSGNDKNIQYF
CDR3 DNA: TGTGCCAGCAGTGGGGGTAGCGGGAATGACAAAAACATTCAGTACTTC

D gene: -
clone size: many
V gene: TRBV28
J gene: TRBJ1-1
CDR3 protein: CASSFMEQNTEAFF
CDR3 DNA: TGTGCCAGCAGTTTTATGGAACAGAACACTGAAGCTTTCTTT

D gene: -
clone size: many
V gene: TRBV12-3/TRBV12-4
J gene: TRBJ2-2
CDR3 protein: CASSSTGNTGELFF
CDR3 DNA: TGTGCCAGCAGTTCCACAGGGAACACCGGGGAGCTGTTTTTT

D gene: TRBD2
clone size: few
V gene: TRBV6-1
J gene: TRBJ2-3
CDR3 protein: CASSKFAGGIDTQYF
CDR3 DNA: TGTGCCAGCAGCAAATTCGCGGGAGGAATAGATACGCAGTATTTT

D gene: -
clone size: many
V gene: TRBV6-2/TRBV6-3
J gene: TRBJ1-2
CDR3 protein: CASSSGKYQGYTF
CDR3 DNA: TGTGCCAGCAGTTCTGGAAAGTATCAAGGCTACACCTTC

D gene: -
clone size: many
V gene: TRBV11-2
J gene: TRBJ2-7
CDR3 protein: CASSLEWRNEQYF
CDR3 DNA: TGTGCCAGCAGCTTAGAGTGGCGGAACGAGCAGTACTTC

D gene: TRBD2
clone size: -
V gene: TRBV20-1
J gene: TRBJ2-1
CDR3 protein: CSARDQASGNEQFF
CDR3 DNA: TGCAGTGCTAGAGATCAGGCTAGCGGGAATGAGCAGTTCTTC

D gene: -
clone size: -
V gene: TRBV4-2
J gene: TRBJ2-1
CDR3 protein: CASSQGELENEQFF
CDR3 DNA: TGTGCCAGCAGCCAAGGGGAGCTAGAGAATGAGCAGTTCTTC

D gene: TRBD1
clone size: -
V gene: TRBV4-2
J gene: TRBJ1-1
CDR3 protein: CASSPGTVSTEAFF
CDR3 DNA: TGTGCCAGCAGCCCAGGGACAGTCAGCACTGAAGCTTTCTTT

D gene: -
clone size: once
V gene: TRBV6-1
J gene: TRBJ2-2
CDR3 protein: CASSERGDTNTGELFF
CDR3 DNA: TGTGCCAGCAGTGAAAGGGGGGACACTAACACCGGGGAGCTGTTTTTT